This record concerns one TCR beta chain sequence. The data were obtained in a study of blood T cell repertoires in COVID-19. Study at large: Samples came from the United States, Italy and Spain, spanning acute and convalescent COVID-19. Sources were T cells, B-cell-depleted T cells, or PBMCs; the material itself was cDNA or gDNA.

In the original processing: Amplification with reference gene primers provided the estimates of nucleated cell counts. TCRdb's copy holds only in-frame clones and misses some; the assay was immunoSEQ multiplex PCR. The DNA gave D and trimming, while V, J and clone size come from that table. The table lists some 90,000 clones, 80% to 90% of them singletons. Deletions cut 4 bases from V and 7 bases from J, with 11 bases between. CDR3 length: 13 residues. Germline V lookup: CDR1 MNHEY, CDR2 SMNVEV (reference sequence). The sequenced sample was peripheral blood. The V gene is TRBV27, the J gene TRBJ2-1; D is perhaps TRBD2 (6 bases). The receptor comes from a middle-aged man with acute or convalescent COVID-19. The CDR3 loop reads CASSYAGQNEQFF. In DNA, the CDR3 is TGTGCCAGCAGTTATGCGGGGCAAAATGAGCAGTTCTTC.